Detailed here is one TCR beta chain. Assay used: immunoSEQ multiplex PCR; TCRdb lists only in-frame clones, some missing. The table shows 80,000 or so clones, with about 79% occurring only once. The V and J ends lost 3 bases and 3 bases respectively, with 8 bases between them. This CDR3 is built from 13 residues. Germline values: CDR1 KGHSH, CDR2 LQKENI. This specimen belongs to a study of radiotherapy plus CTLA-4 blockade in lung cancer. This chain links TRBV18 with TRBJ1-1; TRBD1 might be the D (5 bases). The material was peripheral blood, obtained from a patient treated with radiotherapy plus ipilimumab. The sequence came from a human donor with non-small cell lung cancer whose response to radiotherapy plus ipilimumab could not be evaluated. Some clones in this sample may be carry-over from other donors' samples. This chain's CDR3 is CASSPGGDTEAFF. The CDR3 DNA reads TGTGCCAGCTCACCGGGAGGGGACACTGAAGCTTTCTTT.